Listed below are T cell receptor beta chains from one sample, sequenced in a study of blood T cell repertoires in COVID-19. This table comes from immunoSEQ multiplex PCR, and its TCRdb copy is limited to in-frame clones, with some not included. The sample includes tens of thousands of clones, approximately 90% seen only once; the top ten take roughly 3.5%. The sample consisted of peripheral blood. Every receptor here comes from a man aged 55-75 years with acute or convalescent COVID-19. The CDR3 runs from the conserved cysteine through the conserved F or W.

v_call cdr3_aa
TRBV4-2 CASSQDLAGGIYEQYF
TRBV5-4 CASSLGDREKETQYF
TRBV15 CATSQLETQYF
TRBV6-2/TRBV6-3 CASSYSGTGKQPQHF
TRBV6-5 CASSFDRHQETQYF
TRBV19 CASSWGDFYGYTF
TRBV11-3 CASSLSSGGKQFF
TRBV7-3 CASSLCYWGDSNQPQHF
TRBV7-2 CASSLGRNQPQHF
TRBV5-8 CASSLAQGSVNTEAFF
TRBV3-1/TRBV3-2 CASSQGAGVGSPLHF
TRBV2 CASSGSAVPASGRRHEQFF
TRBV30 CAWAPGRSSTDTQYF
TRBV29-1 CSGAERTGAFF
TRBV5-4 CASSSGLAGAIDTQYF
TRBV3-1/TRBV3-2 CASSQDLGGRLYNEQFF
TRBV9 CASSRTGAGNQPQHF
TRBV19 CASSTFPSGGTLSHYGYTF
TRBV7-3 CARRTSNTGELFF
TRBV6-5 CASRLGLADYNEQFF
TRBV6-1 CASSDRGRGANEQFF
TRBV18 CASSRTGARSGNTIYF
TRBV3-1/TRBV3-2 CASSQGLGETQYF
TRBV5-1 CASSSTSGRSTDTQYF
TRBV5-4 CASSLKTRGGTDTQYF
TRBV6-6 CASISSGPTDTQYF
TRBV27 CASSLRPGHYNSPLHF
TRBV3-1/TRBV3-2 CASSPGTGGRNEQFF
TRBV29-1 CSVDGTGLIRYGYTF
TRBV7-9 CASSPRDRVYDTQYF
TRBV5-1 CASSLDRGDSDTQYF
TRBV6-4 CASSVGTSVPEQFF
TRBV18 CASSPGVMNTEAFF
TRBV30 CAWRREVRSSPLHF
TRBV4-1 CASSHTPGRGLIYTEAFF
TRBV1 CTSSPRVACNQPQHF
TRBV5-1 CASSLQAGVSEKLFF
TRBV7-6 CASSSSTGNTIYF
TRBV9 CASSPNFGEQFF
TRBV11-3 CASSPLAGGHNEQFF
TRBV4-3 CASSQVLLGTGFTDTQYF
TRBV5-1 CASSSTGRNTEAFF
TRBV15 CATSRANQPQHF
TRBV6-6 CASSQTGQGRTEAFF
TRBV19 CASSIGTYTEAFF